The next 12 T cell receptor beta chains were all read from a single sample in a study of blood T cells in healthy people across ages. Primers used in a second PCR of about 6 to 11 cycles were a sample-barcoded 5' primer and a J-beta primer mix. Each CDR3 protein gets one entry after TCRdb re-called the 5' RACE reads with MiXCR. The data hold 1,500,000 or so distinct CDR3 sequences, with about 45% observed a single time. The sequencing sample was made of blood. The receptors were sampled from a woman between 18 and 29 years old in good health.

In its sample, this clonotype was seen a few times. The V call is TRBV29-1, the J call TRBJ1-4, with unresolved D. Per the germline V gene, CDR1 is SQVTM and CDR2 is ANQGSEA. The CDR3 has 15 amino acids. Trimming cost V 0 bases and J 3 bases, with 11 bases left between them. The CDR3 loop is CSVEDAGESNEKLFF. The CDR3 DNA reads as TGCAGCGTTGAAGATGCGGGAGAGTCTAATGAAAAACTGTTTTTT.

This clonotype has only a few counts. The chain links TRBV14 to TRBJ2-1; TRBD1 might be the D (5 bases). Trimming left V 4 bases short and J 4 bases short, with 17 bases between. Germline V gene sequence: CDR1 SGHDN, CDR2 FVKESK. There are 16 residues in the CDR3. The DNA of the CDR3 is TGTGCCAGCAGCCGACTCAGGGCTTTGGTTTACAATGAGCAGTTCTTC. Translation: CASSRLRALVYNEQFF.

This clonotype was seen only a few times. This chain uses TRBV5-1 with TRBJ2-3; no clear D. Looked up from germline, CDR1 is SGHRS and CDR2 is YFSETQ. The V end lost 3 bases, the J end lost 2 bases, and 7 bases lay between the germline ends. The CDR3 is 13 residues long. CDR3 sequence reads: CASSSEVTDTQYF. The CDR3 DNA is TGCGCCAGCAGCTCTGAGGTCACAGATACGCAGTATTTT.

This clonotype occurred a few times. The genes are TRBV5-1 and TRBJ2-1, with no clear D. Trimming took 0 bases from V and 7 from J, leaving 8 bases between them. CDR3 length equals 13 residues. Germline values: CDR1 SGHRS, CDR2 YFSETQ. The CDR3 DNA follows: TGCGCCAGCAGCTTGGCCGAAGGGAATGAGCAGTTCTTC. This codes for CASSLAEGNEQFF.

The gene calls are TRBV3-1 and TRBJ1-2; maybe TRBD1 (5 bases). Germline CDR1 and CDR2: LGHDT and YNNKEL (reference sequence). This CDR3 spans 13 amino acids. Trimming stripped 3 bases from V and 8 bases from J, with 13 bases between. The CDR3, as DNA: TGTGCCAGCAGCCAGGACTACAGGAAAGGCTACACCTTC. Its protein product is CASSQDYRKGYTF.

In this sample, this clonotype turned up a few times. V gene TRBV5-4 combines with J gene TRBJ2-1; 9 bases agree with TRBD1. J was trimmed by 7 bases and V by 7 bases; bases with no gene match: 9. This CDR3 has 14 amino acids. Germline V lookup: CDR1 SGHNT, CDR2 YYREEE (reference sequence). CDR3 in amino acids: CASQRQGVQNEQFF. Written as DNA, the CDR3 is TGTGCCAGCCAGCGACAGGGGGTTCAAAATGAGCAGTTCTTC.

This chain joins TRBV15 and TRBJ1-5; possible D gene TRBD1, 6 bases. Looked up from germline, CDR1 is LNHNV and CDR2 is YYDKDF (reference sequence). There are 15 residues in the CDR3. Trimming pared 0 bases from V and 10 bases from J, leaving 16 bases between. CDR3 bases: TGTGCCACCAGCAGAGACAGGGGAGGTCGTTTCCCCCAGCATTTT. It encodes CATSRDRGGRFPQHF. The entire variable domain, with the rest obtained from reference TRBV15 and TRBJ1-5, is as follows: DAMVIQNPRYQVTQFGKPVTLSCSQTLNHNVMYWYQQKSSQAPKLLFHYYDKDFNNEADTPDNFQSRRPNTSFCFLDIRSPGLGDTAMYLCATSRDRGGRFPQHFGDGTRLSIL.

The rearrangement links TRBV5-1 to TRBJ2-5, with D hard to call. With 0 bases removed from V and 2 bases from J, the gap between germline ends came to 8 bases. This CDR3 is 14 amino acids long. Germline V gene sequence: CDR1 SGHRS, CDR2 YFSETQ. The CDR3 coding sequence is TGCGCCAGCAGCTTGGTTTCCCAGCAAGAGACCCAGTACTTC. This translates into CASSLVSQQETQYF.

The chain employs TRBV9 and TRBJ2-1; D not resolved. The CDR3 runs 15 residues. Germline V gene data show CDR1 as SGDLS and CDR2 as YYNGEE. Between the trimmed V and J ends, which lost 0 bases and 2 bases, there was a span of 9 bases. In DNA, the CDR3 is TGTGCCAGCAGCGTAGGGGATGGGACCTACAATGAGCAGTTCTTC. This codes for CASSVGDGTYNEQFF.

This clonotype was seen a few times. This chain connects TRBV18 to TRBJ2-5; TRBD2 matches 7 bases. The CDR3 runs 14 residues. V shed 0 bases, J shed 4 bases, and the junction held 2 bases outside the gene matches. Germline loops: CDR1 KGHSH, CDR2 LQKENI. The CDR3 here is CASSPPGRPETQYF. The CDR3 DNA reads TGTGCCAGCTCACCACCCGGGAGGCCAGAGACCCAGTACTTC.

The chain is built from TRBV4-1 and TRBJ1-5; 7 nucleotides agree with TRBD1. Trimming took 0 bases from V and 5 from J; bases not matched to a gene: 4. The CDR3 runs 15 residues. Per the germline V gene, CDR1 is MGHRA and CDR2 is YSYEKL. The CDR3 DNA follows: TGCGCCAGCAGCCAAGAGGGACAGACCCATCAGCCCCAGCATTTT. This encodes CASSQEGQTHQPQHF.

V is TRBV11-2 and J is TRBJ2-1; D is ambiguous. This CDR3 has 14 amino acids. Germline-derived CDR1 and CDR2 are SGHAT and FQNNGV. V was pared by 0 bases and J by 4 bases, with 7 bases between. CDR3 loop: CASSLDLVYNEQFF. The CDR3 DNA reads as TGTGCCAGCAGCTTAGATCTCGTTTACAATGAGCAGTTCTTC.